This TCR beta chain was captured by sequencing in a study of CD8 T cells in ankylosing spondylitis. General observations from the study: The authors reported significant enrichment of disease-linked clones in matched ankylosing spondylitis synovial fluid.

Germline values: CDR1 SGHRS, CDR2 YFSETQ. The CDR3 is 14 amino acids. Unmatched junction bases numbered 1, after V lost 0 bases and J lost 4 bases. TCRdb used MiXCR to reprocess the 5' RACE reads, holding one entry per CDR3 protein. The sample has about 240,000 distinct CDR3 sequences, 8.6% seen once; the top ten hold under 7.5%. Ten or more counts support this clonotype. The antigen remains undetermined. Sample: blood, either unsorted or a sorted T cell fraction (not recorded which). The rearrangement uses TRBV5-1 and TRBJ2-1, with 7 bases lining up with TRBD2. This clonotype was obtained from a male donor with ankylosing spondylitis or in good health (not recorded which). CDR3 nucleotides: TGCGCCAGCAGCTTGGAGCGGGATTACAATGAGCAGTTCTTC. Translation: CASSLERDYNEQFF.